This T cell receptor (beta chain) was identified during a study of cytomegalovirus exposure and HLA in healthy donors. Produced via immunoSEQ multiplex PCR; TCRdb's table is partial and in-frame only. This sample has about 150,000 clones, with approximately 88% found just once. With regard to this clone: Antigen unknown.

Per germline, CDR1 LGHNA and CDR2 YSLEER. Trimming at V came to 3 bases and at J to 2 bases, leaving 3 bases not matched to a gene. The CDR3 loop spans 14 amino acids. Whole-study results and caveats: The study flagged around 150 TCR beta chains as cytomegalovirus-associated.

Material: PBMCs. The gene calls are TRBV4-3 and TRBJ1-2; 7 bases align to TRBD1. The TCR was taken from a woman aged 18 to 35 in good health and CMV-seropositive. CDR3 coding DNA: TGCGCCAGCAGCCACAAGACAGGGAACTATGGCTACACCTTC. It codes for CASSHKTGNYGYTF.